This note documents a single T cell receptor beta chain sequence. Its specificity is not known. V gave up 6 bases and J gave up 7 bases; unmatched junction bases: 15. The CDR3 runs 17 residues. Germline V CDR1 and CDR2: SGHDT, YYEEEE. Libraries were prepared by immunoSEQ multiplex PCR; TCRdb keeps only in-frame clonotypes and omits some of them. The sample contains 40,000 to 60,000 clones, over 60% of which appear only once. The TCR-sequenced patients were a few responders to pembrolizumab. The data were taken from a study of PD-1 blockade in mismatch repair-deficient tumors. Study-wide background: Patients had over 10 mismatch repair-deficient cancer types, all previously treated and progressing.

Overall study findings and caveats: Tumor-resident clones, often absent from pretreatment blood, expanded after pembrolizumab and then contracted.

The specimen comprised PBMCs, sampled before pembrolizumab treatment. This TCR was sampled from an adult with mismatch repair-deficient cancer. The J gene is TRBJ1-4, the V gene TRBV5-6; TRBD1 matches 10 bases. DNA of the CDR3: TGTGCCAGCACCCGATACTATACCGGGACAGGGGTTGAAAAACTGTTTTTT. As protein: CASTRYYTGTGVEKLFF.